The subject of this entry is one TCR beta chain. The antigen this receptor binds is unknown. Base qualities were left out, and no much larger clone turns up one base away. Library creation used the immunoSEQ multiplex PCR assay. DNA from the cultured, isolated CD4+ T cells was subjected to TCR beta CDR3 sequencing. Regarding the original processing steps: Non-productive TCR sequences were removed, reads were trimmed to the CDR3 region, and CDR3s of at least 7 amino acids were retained. The MANAFEST web app was used to pick out antigen-specific clonotypes by comparing their expansion in peptide wells with that in reference cultures. To count as positive, a clone had to show expansion at FDR<0.05 compared with the reference and with all other wells, an odds ratio above 5, and a frequency above 0.1% in two replicate wells. Clonotypes significantly expanded in SARS-CoV-2 spike wells and in at least one common cold coronavirus spike condition were defined as cross-reactive. CDR3 similarity was assessed by Levenshtein distance with the stringdist R package, and unrooted trees were built with ape in R 3.6.1. TCRdb stores this immuneACCESS table with in-frame sequences only. Part of the clones is absent; in the studies checked, under half of the shortfall reflects unresolved V genes, and no reason is known for the rest. The V and J calls and the clone size are those of that table, but D and trimming were determined from the DNA. The sample table contains 65,000 to 70,000 clones; only one count was recorded for 76% of them. Approximately 0.9% of the sample comes from the top ten.

From the cysteine up to the phenylalanine, the CDR3 has a length of 14 residues. The kept DNA is CDR3 alone, 42 bases in frame from the first base. CDR1 is given as LNHDA and CDR2 as SQIVND, both from the germline V gene (reference sequence). V lost 4 bases and J lost 5 bases, and the count of bases not matched to a germline gene is 7. The source of the sample is a study of vaccination effects on CD4 cells after COVID-19 (dated by TCRdb to 2022 to 2024). Context from the whole study: Post-vaccine samples across the study were collected a median of 72 days after the second dose, with a range of 14 to 241. The study compared SARS-CoV-2 spike-specific CD4+ TCR repertoires before and after mRNA vaccination in COVID-19 convalescent patients and infection-naive vaccine recipients. The full study included approximately nine COVID-19 convalescent patients and a few SARS-CoV-2-naive healthy vaccine recipients. Cultures from other donors in the study were sequenced with the Oncomine TCR Beta short-read assay on an Illumina iSeq 100.

Findings and caveats that apply to the study as a whole: Clones induced by infection and clones induced by vaccination both contracted markedly at late timepoints after vaccination, which fits with T cell responses waning over time. The study was limited by a small number of convalescent patients and lacked early post-infection timepoints. Among healthy vaccine recipients, nearly all vaccine-induced clones were SARS-CoV-2 mono-reactive, and only 1 of 255 was cross-reactive with common cold coronaviruses.

In the ViraFEST assay, PBMC were stimulated with viral peptide pools, and antigen-specific CD4+ T cell clonotypes were then identified by expansion using TCR sequencing. After approximately eleven days of culture, CD4+ T cells were isolated with the EasySep CD4+ T cell isolation kit. Each participant received two doses of an mRNA SARS-CoV-2 vaccine, either BNT162b2 or mRNA-1273. The absence of prior SARS-CoV-2 infection in healthy vaccine recipients was confirmed by negative nucleocapsid antibodies before and after vaccination. Each well held roughly 2 million PBMC cultured in IMDM containing about 5.4% human AB serum, roughly 10 IU/ml IL-2 and gentamicin, along with 8 to 10 ug/ml peptides. Half of the culture medium was replaced with fresh IL-2-containing medium on days 3 and 7. Unless noted otherwise, every peptide stimulation condition was grown in triplicate wells. PBMC were separated from whole blood using Ficoll-Paque Plus gradient centrifugation and were then either cryopreserved at -140C or used fresh. The spike proteins of SARS-CoV-2 and of the common cold coronaviruses HCoV-NL63, HCoV-OC43 and HCoV-229E were spanned by overlapping peptide pools. The QIAamp micro DNA kit was used to extract genomic DNA from the cultured CD4+ T cells.

This receptor was taken from a human donor who received a COVID-19 vaccine. The sequence joins TRBV19 to TRBJ2-5; 7 bases in the junction line up with TRBD1. The input for sequencing was CD4+ T cells from PBMCs cultured with HCoV-OC43 spike peptides, taken after COVID-19 vaccination. Per the publication, the cell subset or site label means: HCoV-OC43 spike overlapping peptide pool stimulation. Here is the DNA: TGTGCCAGTAGTACGGACAGGTGGGGGGAGACCCAGTACTTC. Its amino acids are CASSTDRWGETQYF.